The clone carrying this T cell receptor (beta chain) was found many times. The data stem from a study of Graves' ophthalmopathy and Graves' hyperthyroidism. Beta-chain TCR CDR3 regions were amplified from RNA transcripts. In the first round, RT-PCR was carried out with HTBI primers, and a multiplex PCR formed the second round. TCRdb passed the multiplex PCR reads through MiXCR, listing each CDR3 protein once. The table lists tens of thousands of distinct CDR3 sequences, about 50% of them singletons, with 23% in the top ten. The germline V gene encodes CDR1 LNHDA and CDR2 SQIVND (reference sequence). The junction had 5 bases not matched to a gene; V was cut back by 3 bases and J by 8 bases. This CDR3 comprises 15 residues.

The sequenced sample consisted of peripheral blood. This clonotype was obtained from an adult man with Graves' ophthalmopathy. The chain couples TRBV19 to TRBJ2-4; 12 bases agree with TRBD1. The DNA for the CDR3 is TGTGCCAGTAGTATTGGGACAGGGGGCGCTGACATTCAGTACTTC. Residues: CASSIGTGGADIQYF.